The clone carrying this T cell receptor beta chain was observed once. The ends were cut back, 7 bases at V and 5 bases at J, with 13 bases in the middle. CDR3 length equals 13 residues. These data come from a study of blood T cell repertoires in COVID-19. Study information: In each case, the material was cDNA or gDNA derived from T cells, B-cell-depleted T cells, or PBMCs.

Original handling: Amplification with reference gene primers provided the estimates of nucleated cell counts. The data were produced by immunoSEQ multiplex PCR, yet TCRdb's version contains in-frame clones alone and is incomplete. The DNA was the basis for D and trimming; V, J and clone size are from that table. The table lists 120,000 or so clones, about four fifths of them singletons. Sequenced: peripheral blood. This clonotype originated in a man under 40 with COVID-19, enrolled during active disease. The chain couples TRBV12-3 or TRBV12-4 to TRBJ2-3; TRBD2 is a possible D gene (5 bases). The DNA for the CDR3 is TGTGCCAGCAAGGAGGCCCCAAGAGATACGCAGTATTTT. Protein product: CASKEAPRDTQYF.